The 18 T cell receptor beta chains reported below all come from one sample, sequenced in a study of PD-L1 blockade in urothelial cancer. Time point indicated: peripheral blood 6 weeks after treatment start. TCRdb's table, derived via immunoSEQ multiplex PCR, lists solely in-frame clones and lacks some. This sample has 100,000 to 150,000 clones, with more than 75% found just once. Sequences were derived from PBMCs, sampled around atezolizumab (anti-PD-L1) treatment. These receptors were obtained from a man between 50 and 59 years old with urothelial cancer.

This clone turned up a few times. This chain links TRBV7-3 with TRBJ2-5; 9 bases fit TRBD1. Germline V lookup: CDR1 SGHTA, CDR2 FQGTGA. This CDR3 has 13 amino acids. The V gene end was trimmed by 5 bases and the J gene end by 4 bases; junction bases not matched to a gene: 2. The CDR3 protein is CASSTDRGETQYF. The CDR3 DNA is TGTGCCAGCAGCACGGACAGGGGAGAGACCCAGTACTTC.

The rearrangement uses TRBV5-6 and TRBJ2-2, with unresolved D. Germline V gives CDR1 SGHDT, CDR2 YYEEEE. The V gene lost 4 bases and the J gene lost 4 bases, with 8 bases spanning the gap. This CDR3 is 13 amino acids long. CDR3 sequence reads: CASSRGSTGELFF. CDR3 nucleotides: TGTGCCAGCAGCCGAGGTAGCACCGGGGAGCTGTTTTTT.

In its sample, this clone was seen many times. The chain couples TRBV7-8 to TRBJ2-7; D not resolved. V lost 1 base to trimming and J lost 4 bases, with 5 bases between them. This CDR3 comprises 12 residues. Germline CDR1 SGHVS, CDR2 FQNEAQ. CDR3 in DNA: TGTGCCAGCAGCTTAGGGAGTTACGAGCAGTACTTC. Translation: CASSLGSYEQYF.

In DNA form, the CDR3 reads TGTGCCAGCAGCGTAGGCGGGGGTACTCCCCGAGGGACTGAAGCTTTCTTT. Translating it yields CASSVGGGTPRGTEAFF. The chain couples TRBV9 to TRBJ1-1, with TRBD1 as a possible D gene (5 bases). Germline lookup yields CDR1 SGDLS and CDR2 YYNGEE. The CDR3 extends over 17 amino acids. V was cut by 0 bases and J by 5 bases, with 20 bases left in between.

The V gene is TRBV2, the J gene TRBJ2-2, with D tentatively TRBD1 (7 bases). This CDR3 spans 14 amino acids. Germline assignment: CDR1 SNHLY and CDR2 FYNNEI. Deletions cut 5 bases from V and 5 bases from J, with 12 bases between. CDR3 sequence (DNA): TGTGCCAGCAGTTACCAGGGGGGAACCGGGGAGCTGTTTTTT. It is translated as CASSYQGGTGELFF. Full variable domain (outside the CDR3, taken from reference TRBV2 and TRBJ2-2): EPEVTQTPSHQVTQMGQEVILRCVPISNHLYFYWYRQILGQKVEFLVSFYNNEISEKSEIFDDQFSVERPDGSNFTLKIRSTKLEDSAMYFCASSYQGGTGELFFGEGSRLTVL.

Only a few counts were recorded for this clone. This chain's CDR3 is CASGIAGNNSPLHF. As DNA, the CDR3 is TGTGCCAGCGGCATTGCAGGGAATAATTCACCCCTCCACTTT. The rearrangement links TRBV6-5 to TRBJ1-6; D might be TRBD1 (5 bases). The CDR3 sequence is 14 residues long. V shed 8 bases and J shed 5 bases, with 13 bases lying between them. From germline, CDR1 is MNHEY and CDR2 SVGAGI.

This clone showed up just once. This chain links TRBV7-6 with TRBJ2-3; TRBD2 agrees at 7 bases. CDR1 SGHVS and CDR2 FNYEAQ come from the germline V gene. The junction had 13 bases not matched to a gene; V was cut back by 1 base and J by 6 bases. This CDR3 spans 17 amino acids. CDR3 loop: CASSLGTMTSTRDTQYF. The CDR3 DNA reads as TGTGCCAGCAGCTTAGGGACCATGACTAGCACGCGGGATACGCAGTATTTT.

The chain carries TRBV19 and TRBJ1-1, with D tentatively TRBD1 (5 bases). V was shortened by 3 bases and J by 4 bases, with 9 bases between the two germline ends. The CDR3 is made up of 13 amino acids. Germline CDR1 and CDR2: LNHDA and SQIVND (reference sequence). The CDR3 DNA sequence: TGTGCCAGTAGTATGGGGCGAGGCACTGAAGCTTTCTTT. This translates into CASSMGRGTEAFF.

This chain links TRBV7-9 with TRBJ2-1, with no clear D. CDR1 and CDR2 (germline): SEHNR, FQNEAQ (reference sequence). CDR3 size: 15 residues. The V and J ends lost 4 bases and 0 bases respectively, with 10 bases between them. The CDR3 DNA is TGTGCCAGCAGCTCGACCACAGTCTCCTACAATGAGCAGTTCTTC. Translating gives CASSSTTVSYNEQFF.

The genes are TRBV9 and TRBJ2-3; 7 positions match TRBD2. V shed 3 bases and J 6 bases; nucleotides not matched to a gene: 10. CDR3 length equals 15 residues. From germline, CDR1 is SGDLS and CDR2 YYNGEE. CDR3 sequence reads: CASSARLQGGDTQYF. In nucleotides, the CDR3 is TGTGCCAGCAGCGCAAGGCTCCAGGGAGGGGATACGCAGTATTTT. The whole variable domain, filled in from reference TRBV9 and TRBJ2-3, reads DSGVTQTPKHLITATGQRVTLRCSPRSGDLSVYWYQQSLDQGLQFLIQYYNGEERAKGNILERFSAQQFPDLHSELNLSSLELGDSALYFCASSARLQGGDTQYFGPGTRLTVL.

The sample holds a few counts of this clone. This sequence joins TRBV4-2 and TRBJ1-5; D is ambiguous. This CDR3 is built from 14 residues. V gave up 2 bases and J gave up 7 bases, with 12 bases separating them. Germline CDR1 is LGHNA and CDR2 is YNFKEQ. The CDR3 here is CASSQSQAGQPQHF. CDR3 nucleotide sequence: TGTGCCAGCAGCCAATCGCAGGCGGGCCAGCCCCAGCATTTT.

V gene TRBV11-2 combines with J gene TRBJ2-7, with D possibly TRBD2 on 7 matching bases. Germline CDR1 SGHAT, CDR2 FQNNGV. This CDR3 is built from 16 residues. Trimming stripped 2 bases from V and 6 bases from J, with 20 bases between. The CDR3 DNA reads TGTGCCAGCAGCTTAAGGGGGGGGCTTAGCGGAGGCGAGCAGTACTTC. Its protein product is CASSLRGGLSGGEQYF.

The genes are TRBV6-6 and TRBJ1-6; 9 bases are a match to TRBD1. The trim removed 0 bases at V and 9 bases at J, leaving 3 bases unmatched. The CDR3 contains 15 residues. Germline loops: CDR1 MNHNY, CDR2 SVGAGI (reference sequence). The CDR3 DNA sequence: TGTGCCAGCAGTTACTCGGGACAGGGTAGTTCACCCCTCCACTTT. Its protein is CASSYSGQGSSPLHF.

V and J are TRBV7-9 and TRBJ1-4; the D gene is possibly TRBD1 (5 bases). Trimming removed 3 bases at V and 10 bases at J, with 12 bases between. Germline lookup yields CDR1 SEHNR and CDR2 FQNEAQ (reference sequence). The CDR3 sequence is 13 residues long. The CDR3 sequence is CASSLGGSGKLFF. The CDR3 nucleotides are TGTGCCAGCAGCTTGGGGGGTTCCGGAAAACTGTTTTTT.

This rearrangement joins TRBV13 to TRBJ2-1; D is uncertain. The germline V gene has CDR1 PRHDT and CDR2 FYEKMQ (reference sequence). V lost 0 bases, J lost 9 bases, and 12 bases lay in between. The CDR3 runs to 14 residues. The CDR3 region has the DNA TGTGCCAGCAGCTTAGGGAAGTTAGTGGTTGAGCAGTTCTTC. Translating gives CASSLGKLVVEQFF.

The chain recombines TRBV5-6 with TRBJ2-7; no clear D gene. CDR1 and CDR2 (germline): SGHDT, YYEEEE. This CDR3 spans 13 amino acids. V was trimmed by 0 bases and J by 3 bases, leaving 7 bases between them. In DNA form, the CDR3 reads TGTGCCAGCAGCTTGGTTGGCAGCTACGAGCAGTACTTC. It codes for CASSLVGSYEQYF.

The rearrangement joins TRBV19 to TRBJ2-7; 8 nucleotides match TRBD1. Unmatched junction bases numbered 7, after V lost 6 bases and J lost 3 bases. In germline, CDR1 is LNHDA, CDR2 SQIVND (reference sequence). The CDR3 extends over 14 amino acids. The CDR3 sequence: CASSNPGQGYEQYF. As DNA, the CDR3 is TGTGCCAGTAGCAACCCCGGACAGGGCTACGAGCAGTACTTC.

The genes are TRBV18 and TRBJ1-1, with 7 bases identical to TRBD1. The germline gives CDR1 KGHSH, CDR2 LQKENI. CDR3 length: 12 residues. Trimming took 6 bases from V and 10 from J; bases not matched to a gene: 8. CDR3 amino acids: CASSPDRASAFF. CDR3 nucleotide sequence: TGTGCCAGCTCGCCAGACAGGGCCTCAGCTTTCTTT.